This T cell receptor (beta chain) is drawn from a study of cytomegalovirus exposure and HLA in healthy donors. Turning to this clone: Its antigen is not identified.

The length of the CDR3 is 17 residues. The germline gives CDR1 SEHNR, CDR2 FQNEAQ (reference sequence). V gave up 1 base and J gave up 0 bases; unmatched junction bases: 5. Overall study findings and caveats: The study labeled 150 to 200 TCR beta chains cytomegalovirus-associated.

TCRdb's copy holds only in-frame clones and misses some; the assay was immunoSEQ multiplex PCR. This repertoire shows about 160,000 clones, approximately 96% found once; its top ten account for about 0.89%. This clonotype originated in a woman under 30 in good health and CMV-seronegative. The rearrangement uses TRBV7-9 and TRBJ1-4; TRBD1 aligns across 7 bases. Sequencing was carried out using PBMCs. CDR3: CASSLGRQGATNEKLFF. The DNA for the CDR3 is TGTGCCAGCAGCTTAGGGAGACAGGGTGCAACTAATGAAAAACTGTTTTTT. The full variable domain, its missing parts supplied by reference TRBV7-9 and TRBJ1-4, is DTGVSQNPRHKITKRGQNVTFRCDPISEHNRLYWYRQTLGQGPEFLTYFQNEAQLEKSRLLSDRFSAERPKGSFSTLEIQRTEQGDSAMYLCASSLGRQGATNEKLFFGSGTQLSVL.